The 30 T cell receptor beta chains in this list originate from one sample, sequenced in a study of T cells expressing NK-cell markers. TCRdb reanalyzed the 5' RACE reads, giving one entry per CDR3 protein sequence and no DNA. Here the sample table reports about 30,000 distinct CDR3 sequences. The sequencing sample was made of blood T cells: a sorted CD56 or NKG2C T cell subset, CD4+ or CD8+ T cells, or bulk PBMC T cells (not recorded which). The receptors come from a woman aged 18 to 69 in good health.

V and J are TRBV15 and TRBJ2-3; without DNA, the TCRdb call of TRBD2 cannot be checked. The CDR3 runs 13 residues. Germline loops: CDR1 LNHNV, CDR2 YYDKDF (reference sequence). CDR3 sequence: CATSGGGSDTQYF.

The CDR3 region is CASSPRTRRGPDYEQYF. The chain combines TRBV18 with TRBJ2-7; TCRdb gives TRBD1 as the D gene, but with no DNA this cannot be confirmed. The CDR3 consists of 17 residues. Looked up from germline, CDR1 is KGHSH and CDR2 is LQKENI.

The chain links TRBV29-1 to TRBJ2-1; there is no DNA to check the TCRdb D call of TRBD2. This CDR3 is built from 14 residues. The germline CDR1 and CDR2 sequences are SQVTM and ANQGSEA. The CDR3 here is CSPCQREGSYEQFF.

V and J are TRBV7-9 and TRBJ2-7; TCRdb proposes TRBD2, but this gene call is untestable without DNA. The CDR3 length is 13 residues. CDR1 is SEHNR and CDR2 is FQNEAQ in the germline V gene (reference sequence). The CDR3 is CASSLARDGMQYF.

The V and J genes are TRBV6-2 or TRBV6-3 and TRBJ2-3. CDR1 MNHEY and CDR2 SVGEGT come from the germline V gene. The CDR3 covers 13 residues. The CDR3 sequence is CASSLPWADTQYF.

The chain recombines TRBV9 with TRBJ2-1; TCRdb outputs TRBD1, but without DNA this stays unchecked. This CDR3 region has 12 residues. CDR1 SGDLS and CDR2 YYNGEE come from the germline V gene. The CDR3 loop is CASARGGNEQFF.

The chain has TRBV5-1 and TRBJ2-1; TCRdb picks TRBD1, but there is no DNA to check that call. The length of the CDR3 is 16 residues. Germline V gene lookup returns CDR1 SGHRS and CDR2 YFSETQ. This chain's CDR3 is CASSSRSGDLLTEQFF.

The J gene is TRBJ2-1, the V gene TRBV7-3; the D call of TRBD2 rests on TCRdb alone, since no DNA is present to check it. This CDR3 has 18 residues. Per the germline V gene, CDR1 is SGHTA and CDR2 is FQGTGA. The CDR3 protein is CASSPRASGGAFYNEQFF.

This chain connects TRBV28 to TRBJ2-1; TCRdb's assignment of TRBD1 cannot be checked, as there is no DNA. The germline V gene encodes CDR1 MDHEN and CDR2 SYDVKM. This CDR3 has 17 amino acids. The CDR3 here is CASSFQGGGSGYNEQFF.

The chain joins TRBV28 to TRBJ2-3; the TRBD1 assignment by TCRdb is unverifiable without DNA. The germline CDR1 and CDR2 sequences are MDHEN and SYDVKM. The CDR3 covers 15 residues. The CDR3 loop is CASTGRAASTDTQYF.

The CDR3 sequence is CASGRGMRTEAFF. The gene calls are TRBV6-1 and TRBJ1-1; with no DNA, the TCRdb D assignment of TRBD1 cannot be verified. This CDR3 is 13 amino acids long. Germline V gene sequence: CDR1 MNHNS, CDR2 SASEGT.

V is TRBV20-1 and J is TRBJ2-5; TCRdb designates TRBD1, a call that cannot be tested without DNA. The germline V gene has CDR1 DFQATT and CDR2 SNEGSKA (reference sequence). The CDR3 extends over 14 amino acids. The CDR3 spells CSARKETGLETQYF.

The genes are TRBV4-1 and TRBJ2-2; TCRdb reports TRBD2, a call that lacks DNA to check it against. Germline V gene data show CDR1 as MGHRA and CDR2 as YSYEKL. CDR3 size: 16 residues. CDR3 sequence: CASSQDGLAVTGELFF.

The rearrangement links TRBV27 to TRBJ2-1; no DNA is available, so the TRBD1 call from TCRdb remains unchecked. The CDR3 is made up of 17 amino acids. From germline, CDR1 is MNHEY and CDR2 SMNVEV (reference sequence). This chain's CDR3 is CASSLSEGQGVDNEQFF.

J is TRBJ1-4 and V is TRBV18. The CDR3 sequence is 15 residues long. Per the germline V gene, CDR1 is KGHSH and CDR2 is LQKENI. CDR3 in amino acids: CASSFEKVPDEKLFF.

This chain joins TRBV7-3 and TRBJ2-1; TCRdb proposes TRBD1, but this gene call is untestable without DNA. The germline gives CDR1 SGHTA, CDR2 FQGTGA. The length of the CDR3 is 18 residues. CDR3 amino acids: CASSLSPTGFTSYNEQFF.

V and J are TRBV11-2 and TRBJ1-1; TCRdb calls TRBD1, which cannot be checked without DNA. CDR3 length equals 15 residues. Per germline, CDR1 SGHAT and CDR2 FQNNGV. The CDR3 loop is CASSLVGGSNTEAFF.

The chain employs TRBV9 and TRBJ1-3; without DNA, the TCRdb call of TRBD1 cannot be checked. The CDR3 covers 15 residues. Germline CDR1 SGDLS, CDR2 YYNGEE. The chain's CDR3 is CASSPFGTLGNTIYF.

This rearrangement joins TRBV28 to TRBJ2-6. The germline V gene encodes CDR1 MDHEN and CDR2 SYDVKM. The CDR3 consists of 17 residues. The CDR3 sequence: CASSLGPLGSGANVLTF.

The CDR3 sequence is CASTAETSGSYNEQFF. The chain uses TRBV7-9 and TRBJ2-1; absent DNA, TCRdb's TRBD2 call cannot be checked. The germline gives CDR1 SEHNR, CDR2 FQNEAQ (reference sequence). The CDR3 has 16 residues.

The chain joins TRBV20-1 to TRBJ2-7; lacking DNA, the TRBD1 call made by TCRdb goes unchecked. The CDR3 has 15 residues. Germline V lookup: CDR1 DFQATT, CDR2 SNEGSKA (reference sequence). CDR3 amino acids: CSARDMGREVDEQYF.

V gene TRBV9 combines with J gene TRBJ2-5. The CDR3 extends over 14 amino acids. Germline V gene lookup returns CDR1 SGDLS and CDR2 YYNGEE. Here the CDR3 reads CASSVGGVGETQYF. Supplemented by reference TRBV9 and TRBJ2-5, the full variable domain reads DSGVTQTPKHLITATGQRVTLRCSPRSGDLSVYWYQQSLDQGLQFLIQYYNGEERAKGNILERFSAQQFPDLHSELNLSSLELGDSALYFCASSVGGVGETQYFGPGTRLLVL.

The chain employs TRBV19 and TRBJ2-5. The germline V gene has CDR1 LNHDA and CDR2 SQIVND (reference sequence). The CDR3 consists of 13 residues. The CDR3 reads CASSGRTKETQYF.

The chain carries TRBV4-1 and TRBJ2-1; TCRdb lists TRBD1, though no DNA is available to test this call. The germline V gene has CDR1 MGHRA and CDR2 YSYEKL. The CDR3 is 16 residues long. Here the CDR3 reads CASSASENPPYNEQFF.

The chain uses TRBV9 and TRBJ2-1; absent DNA, TCRdb's TRBD2 call cannot be checked. The length of the CDR3 is 15 residues. Germline V gene data show CDR1 as SGDLS and CDR2 as YYNGEE. Here the CDR3 reads CASSNGLAGRDEQFF.

The chain couples TRBV27 to TRBJ2-3; TCRdb proposes TRBD2, but this gene call is untestable without DNA. CDR3 size: 16 residues. Germline V gene data show CDR1 as MNHEY and CDR2 as SMNVEV (reference sequence). The CDR3: CASSLSAGGGTDTQYF.

The chain combines TRBV5-6 with TRBJ2-2; TCRdb indicates TRBD2, and absent DNA this call remains unverified. The CDR3 loop spans 16 amino acids. Germline CDR1 reads SGHDT; CDR2 reads YYEEEE. CDR3 sequence: CASRSFGDGNTGELFF.

This rearrangement joins TRBV7-9 to TRBJ1-4; TCRdb's D gene call, TRBD1, goes unchecked for lack of DNA. The CDR3 sequence is 15 residues long. Germline CDR1 reads SEHNR; CDR2 reads FQNEAQ (reference sequence). The chain's CDR3 is CASSPLMVAGEKLFF.

The chain links TRBV7-8 to TRBJ1-6. The CDR3 is made up of 16 amino acids. Per germline, CDR1 SGHVS and CDR2 FQNEAQ. The CDR3 loop reads CASSLSGGSYNSPLHF.

This rearrangement joins TRBV9 to TRBJ2-3; TCRdb's D gene call, TRBD1, goes unchecked for lack of DNA. The CDR3 is made up of 16 amino acids. Germline V gives CDR1 SGDLS, CDR2 YYNGEE. CDR3 residues: CASSVRERGGGDTQYF.